These 28 T cell receptor beta chains originate from one sample sequenced in a study of technical replicates of blood from several donors. The data were produced by immunoSEQ multiplex PCR, yet TCRdb's version contains in-frame clones alone and is incomplete. The repertoire includes about 98,000 clones, around 95% of them detected once, and 0.2% to 0.25% sits in the top ten. Sequencing input: T cells isolated from PBMCs. Source of these receptors: a human donor in good health.

This chain links TRBV5-1 with TRBJ2-4; maybe TRBD2 (6 bases). V was clipped by 3 bases and J by 4 bases, with 17 bases between them. The germline gives CDR1 SGHRS, CDR2 YFSETQ. This CDR3 is 16 amino acids long. In nucleotides, the CDR3 is TGCGCCAGCAGCTACCGGGGGAGCGACCCTAAAAACATTCAGTACTTC. Amino acids: CASSYRGSDPKNIQYF. Full variable domain (remainder filled in from reference TRBV5-1 and TRBJ2-4): KAGVTQTPRYLIKTRGQQVTLSCSPISGHRSVSWYQQTPGQGLQFLFEYFSETQRNKGNFPGRFSGRQFSNSRSEMNVSTLELGDSALYLCASSYRGSDPKNIQYFGAGTRLSVL.

This chain joins TRBV29-1 and TRBJ2-1; 9 bases agree with TRBD2. CDR1 is SQVTM, CDR2 ANQGSEA, per germline. This CDR3 has 15 residues. V trimming: 6 bases; J trimming: 4 bases; junction bases outside the gene matches: 10. CDR3 DNA: TGCAGCGTCGGAAAACTAGCGGGTGGATACAATGAGCAGTTCTTC. It encodes CSVGKLAGGYNEQFF.

This chain joins TRBV11-3 and TRBJ2-3; 10 nucleotides agree with TRBD2. V gave up 4 bases and J gave up 6 bases; unmatched junction bases: 4. The CDR3 runs to 14 residues. CDR1 is SGHNT, CDR2 YENEEA, per germline. This chain's CDR3 is CASSSGLAIDTQYF. Written as DNA, the CDR3 is TGTGCCAGCAGCTCGGGACTAGCGATTGATACGCAGTATTTT.

The chain recombines TRBV29-1 with TRBJ2-5, with TRBD2 identical over 12 bases. CDR1 SQVTM and CDR2 ANQGSEA come from the germline V gene. The CDR3 length is 15 residues. Trimming at V came to 6 bases and at J to 4 bases, leaving 9 bases not matched to a gene. The CDR3 here is CSVDPTSGSRETQYF. In DNA form, the CDR3 reads TGCAGCGTCGATCCGACTAGCGGGAGTCGAGAGACCCAGTACTTC.

The J gene is TRBJ2-7, the V gene TRBV6-1; perhaps TRBD2 as D (6 bases). Germline V gene sequence: CDR1 MNHNS, CDR2 SASEGT. With 6 bases removed from V and 3 bases from J, the gap between germline ends came to 12 bases. The length of the CDR3 is 13 residues. The CDR3 sequence is CASRRGEFYEQYF. Here the CDR3 DNA reads TGTGCCAGCAGGCGCGGGGAATTCTACGAGCAGTACTTC.

J is TRBJ2-6 and V is TRBV5-4; TRBD2 aligns across 10 bases. The CDR3 length is 19 residues. Trimming removed 5 bases from V and 0 bases from J; junction bases left unmatched: 11. CDR1 is SGHNT and CDR2 is YYREEE in the germline V gene (reference sequence). The CDR3 here is CASSDRLAGSYSGANVLTF. DNA for the CDR3: TGTGCCAGCAGTGACCGACTAGCGGGCTCATACTCTGGGGCCAACGTCCTGACTTTC.

Remarks on this clone: An end of the junction differs from the germline gene, which may be a read error. The chain is built from TRBV29-1 and TRBJ1-1; D possibly corresponds to TRBD1 (6 bases). CDR1 and CDR2 from the germline V gene are SQVTM and ANQGSEA. The CDR3 covers 12 residues. CDR3 sequence reads: CSVERGDTKAFF. The CDR3 nucleotides are TGCAGCGTTGAACGGGGGGACACTAAAGCTTTCTTT.

J is TRBJ2-1 and V is TRBV19; tentative D call: TRBD1 (6 bases). Per the germline V gene, CDR1 is LNHDA and CDR2 is SQIVND (reference sequence). V lost 2 bases, J lost 6 bases, and 8 bases lay in between. The CDR3 extends over 13 amino acids. The CDR3 nucleotides are TGTGCCAGTAGTATATCCAGGGGCAATGAGCAGTTCTTC. As protein: CASSISRGNEQFF. Full variable domain (remainder filled in from reference TRBV19 and TRBJ2-1): DGGITQSPKYLFRKEGQNVTLSCEQNLNHDAMYWYRQDPGQGLRLIYYSQIVNDFQKGDIAEGYSVSREKKESFPLTVTSAQKNPTAFYLCASSISRGNEQFFGPGTRLTVL.

The rearrangement links TRBV9 to TRBJ2-3, with TRBD2 matching 7 bases. Germline lookup yields CDR1 SGDLS and CDR2 YYNGEE. The CDR3 is made up of 15 amino acids. The J segment lost 3 bases and the V segment lost 3 bases, leaving 7 bases of the junction unmatched. The CDR3: CASSASGVFTDTQYF. In DNA form, the CDR3 reads TGTGCCAGCAGCGCCAGCGGGGTGTTTACAGATACGCAGTATTTT.

The chain has TRBV6-5 and TRBJ1-4; no definite D call. The CDR3 is 13 amino acids. CDR1 is MNHEY and CDR2 is SVGAGI in the germline V gene. V was cut by 8 bases and J by 7 bases, with 14 bases left in between. The CDR3 here is CASSQRVGEKLFF. DNA of the CDR3: TGTGCCAGCTCCCAGCGGGTTGGTGAAAAACTGTTTTTT.

V gene TRBV28 combines with J gene TRBJ2-4; D ambiguous. This CDR3 is 15 amino acids long. The germline V gene encodes CDR1 MDHEN and CDR2 SYDVKM. Trimming removed 7 bases at V and 4 bases at J, with 17 bases between. In nucleotides, the CDR3 is TGTGCCAGCACCCAGGCCCAACAGATAAAAAACATTCAGTACTTC. As protein: CASTQAQQIKNIQYF.

The chain couples TRBV19 to TRBJ2-7; maybe TRBD2 (6 bases). Per germline, CDR1 LNHDA and CDR2 SQIVND (reference sequence). With 6 bases removed from V and 3 bases from J, the gap between germline ends came to 12 bases. The CDR3 consists of 13 residues. CDR3 residues: CASRSSGGYEQYF. The CDR3 coding sequence is TGTGCCAGTAGGTCATCCGGGGGCTACGAGCAGTACTTC.

The chain uses TRBV15 and TRBJ1-2, with 7 positions matching TRBD1. Trimming at V came to 9 bases and at J to 4 bases, leaving 14 bases not matched to a gene. The CDR3 loop spans 15 amino acids. Germline V gene lookup returns CDR1 LNHNV and CDR2 YYDKDF (reference sequence). CDR3 amino acids: CATHTGDGDLYGYTF. Written as DNA, the CDR3 is TGTGCCACTCACACAGGGGACGGCGACCTCTATGGCTACACCTTC.

Only one count was recorded for this clone. The rearrangement uses TRBV4-2 and TRBJ2-1; TRBD2 is a possible D gene (5 bases). The V end lost 3 bases, the J end lost 8 bases, and 14 bases lay between the germline ends. CDR1 LGHNA and CDR2 YNFKEQ come from the germline V gene. This CDR3 spans 14 amino acids. CDR3 region: CASSHRPAGDEQFF. In nucleotides, the CDR3 is TGTGCCAGCAGCCACAGACCCGCGGGCGATGAGCAGTTCTTC.

The chain recombines TRBV7-8 with TRBJ1-2; 8 bases line up with TRBD1. CDR1 is SGHVS, CDR2 FQNEAQ, per germline. CDR3 length equals 16 residues. V was pared by 8 bases and J by 4 bases, with 15 bases of the junction left unmatched. DNA of the CDR3: TGTGCCAGCGCTCCCGGGACAGGATTTTCGTTCTATGGCTACACCTTC. This sequence encodes CASAPGTGFSFYGYTF.

V is TRBV11-2 and J is TRBJ2-3, with a possible D match to TRBD1 (5 bases). The CDR3 is made up of 12 amino acids. The germline V gene encodes CDR1 SGHAT and CDR2 FQNNGV. Trimming removed 2 bases at V and 9 bases at J, with 9 bases between. Here the CDR3 DNA reads TGTGCCAGCAGCTTAAATGGGGCCACGCAGTATTTT. As protein: CASSLNGATQYF.

Remarks on this clone: Its ends do not fully match the called genes, so a read error is possible. The chain has TRBV15 and TRBJ1-1, with 7 bases lining up with TRBD1. The CDR3 extends over 18 amino acids. Germline lookup yields CDR1 LNHNV and CDR2 YYDKDF (reference sequence). CDR3 in DNA: TGTGCCGCCAGCTCCTGGGGGACAGCAACCTTTAAGAACACTGAAGCTTTCTTT. Translation gives CAASSWGTATFKNTEAFF. Looking up the rest from reference TRBV15 and TRBJ1-1 gives the full variable domain: DAMVIQNPRYQVTQFGKPVTLSCSQTLNHNVMYWYQQKSSQAPKLLFHYYDKDFNNEADTPDNFQSRRPNTSFCFLDIRSPGLGDTAMYLCAASSWGTATFKNTEAFFGQGTRLTVV.

The gene calls are TRBV9 and TRBJ2-3; D is possibly TRBD2 (5 bases). CDR3 length equals 14 residues. Germline loops: CDR1 SGDLS, CDR2 YYNGEE. V was pared by 3 bases and J by 3 bases, with 11 bases between. CDR3 protein: CASSASRGTDTQYF. The CDR3 bases are TGTGCCAGCAGCGCCAGCCGGGGAACAGATACGCAGTATTTT.

The rearrangement links TRBV15 to TRBJ2-1; the D gene is possibly TRBD1 (6 bases). The V end was cut by 5 bases, the J end by 10 bases, with 12 bases between. CDR1 is LNHNV and CDR2 is YYDKDF in the germline V gene (reference sequence). The CDR3 length is 12 residues. The CDR3 sequence is CATSWGQWEQFF. The CDR3 DNA reads TGTGCCACCAGCTGGGGGCAGTGGGAGCAGTTCTTC.

The genes are TRBV19 and TRBJ2-2, with 12 positions matching TRBD2. J lost 4 bases, V lost 7 bases, and 4 bases had no gene match. This CDR3 comprises 15 residues. Germline V gene lookup returns CDR1 LNHDA and CDR2 SQIVND (reference sequence). The CDR3 sequence: CASKKGLAGTGELFF. The CDR3 coding sequence is TGTGCCAGTAAAAAGGGACTAGCGGGCACCGGGGAGCTGTTTTTT.

The chain employs TRBV7-9 and TRBJ1-5; no firm D call. CDR1 SEHNR and CDR2 FQNEAQ come from the germline V gene (reference sequence). This CDR3 region has 13 residues. The V gene lost 1 base and the J gene lost 7 bases, with 8 bases spanning the gap. CDR3 protein: CASSLDGSQPQHF. DNA for the CDR3: TGTGCCAGCAGCTTAGACGGTAGCCAGCCCCAGCATTTT.

The chain employs TRBV28 and TRBJ1-3; unclear D gene. V gave up 6 bases and J gave up 0 bases, with 9 bases separating them. The V gene's germline CDR1 is MDHEN and CDR2 SYDVKM. This CDR3 spans 14 amino acids. As DNA, the CDR3 is TGTGCCAGCAGGACAATGGCCTCTGGAAACACCATATATTTT. Its protein is CASRTMASGNTIYF.

This chain joins TRBV27 and TRBJ1-1, with D maybe TRBD1 (5 bases). Germline V gene sequence: CDR1 MNHEY, CDR2 SMNVEV (reference sequence). CDR3 length: 12 amino acids. The CDR3 DNA is TGTGCAGTGGGGGGGAGGAACACTGAAGCTTTCTTT. It encodes CAVGGRNTEAFF.

The genes are TRBV5-8 and TRBJ2-7, with 7 bases aligning to TRBD2. J was trimmed by 0 bases and V by 2 bases; bases with no gene match: 8. The V gene's germline CDR1 is SGHTS and CDR2 YDEGEE. The CDR3 totals 16 residues. CDR3 sequence: CASSFFLRDYSYEQYF. Here the CDR3 DNA reads TGTGCCAGCAGCTTTTTTCTCCGGGACTACTCCTACGAGCAGTACTTC.

The chain couples TRBV30 to TRBJ1-2; D not resolved. The CDR3 runs 11 residues. CDR1 GTSNPN and CDR2 SVGIG come from the germline V gene (reference sequence). The V end was cut by 3 bases, the J end by 7 bases, with 9 bases between. The CDR3 DNA is TGTGCCTGGAGAACAAGGAGTGGCTACACCTTC. This translates into CAWRTRSGYTF.

This chain joins TRBV30 and TRBJ1-5; D remains unclear. The germline V gene has CDR1 GTSNPN and CDR2 SVGIG (reference sequence). V lost 2 bases and J lost 4, with 12 bases in between. This CDR3 comprises 14 residues. The chain's CDR3 is CAWSSAIGNQPQHF. The DNA of the CDR3 is TGTGCCTGGAGTTCTGCGATCGGGAATCAGCCCCAGCATTTT. The full variable domain, completed using reference TRBV30 and TRBJ1-5, is SQTIHQWPATLVQPVGSPLSLECTVEGTSNPNLYWYRQAAGRGLQLLFYSVGIGQISSEVPQNLSASRPQDRQFILSSKKLLLSDSGFYLCAWSSAIGNQPQHFGDGTRLSIL.

V is TRBV19 and J is TRBJ2-6, with 12 bases fitting TRBD1. Looked up from germline, CDR1 is LNHDA and CDR2 is SQIVND (reference sequence). The CDR3 totals 18 residues. The trim removed 9 bases at V and 0 bases at J, leaving 9 bases unmatched. CDR3 loop: CASGTGGVFYSGANVLTF. The CDR3 bases are TGTGCCAGCGGGACAGGGGGCGTTTTTTACTCTGGGGCCAACGTCCTGACTTTC.

This chain connects TRBV28 to TRBJ2-3, with 10 bases identical to TRBD1. Germline assignment: CDR1 MDHEN and CDR2 SYDVKM. This CDR3 region has 15 residues. Germline trimming cut 6 bases from V and 2 bases from J; bases unmatched to any gene: 5. DNA for the CDR3: TGTGCCAGCAGGTGGGGACAGGGGACCACAGATACGCAGTATTTT. This translates into CASRWGQGTTDTQYF.